Below, 21 T cell receptor beta chains from the same sample are listed, as sequenced in a study of blood T cell repertoires in COVID-19. Clones were sequenced by immunoSEQ multiplex PCR, and TCRdb holds only the in-frame ones, with some missing. The table lists 350,000 to 550,000 clones, around 87% of them singletons. The specimen sequenced was PBMCs or T cells enriched from blood (not recorded which). The receptors come from a man aged 25 to 40 who had recovered from COVID-19.

CDR3 nucleotides: TGTGCCAGCAGCCGTAGCGGGAGAACAAATGAGCAGTTCTTC. This sequence encodes CASSRSGRTNEQFF. The rearrangement links TRBV11-3 to TRBJ2-1; TRBD2 aligns across 9 bases. CDR1 SGHNT and CDR2 YENEEA come from the germline V gene. The CDR3 length is 14 residues. Unmatched junction bases numbered 6, after V lost 5 bases and J lost 7 bases.

In this sample, this clone turned up many times. The chain couples TRBV6-4 to TRBJ2-3, with 7 bases fitting TRBD2. Germline lookup yields CDR1 MRHNA and CDR2 SNTAGT. Unmatched junction bases numbered 4, after V lost 2 bases and J lost 2 bases. The CDR3 has 15 amino acids. CDR3 sequence: CASSDQAGSTDTQYF. CDR3 coding DNA: TGTGCCAGCAGTGACCAAGCGGGATCCACAGATACGCAGTATTTT.

This clone was detected a few times. V is TRBV7-2 and J is TRBJ1-5; D gene unclear. Germline V CDR1 and CDR2: SGHTA, FQGNSA. Trimming pared 5 bases from V and 7 bases from J, leaving 15 bases between. CDR3 length equals 14 residues. The CDR3 DNA reads TGTGCCAGCAGCCTAAGGACGGGGAAACAGCCCCAGCATTTT. It is translated as CASSLRTGKQPQHF.

The V and J genes are TRBV27 and TRBJ2-7, with a weak D call TRBD2 (5 bases). The CDR3 spans 16 residues. Per the germline V gene, CDR1 is MNHEY and CDR2 is SMNVEV (reference sequence). The V end lost 5 bases, the J end lost 3 bases, and 20 bases lay between the germline ends. The DNA of the CDR3 is TGTGCCAGCAGTCCACTCAGCGGATCCGCTAGCTACGAGCAGTACTTC. The encoded protein is CASSPLSGSASYEQYF.

The rearrangement uses TRBV7-6 and TRBJ2-7, with 13 bases fitting TRBD2. Losses at the gene ends were 5 bases for V and 2 bases for J; bases not matched to a gene: 9. Germline CDR1 reads SGHVS; CDR2 reads FNYEAQ. The CDR3 is 17 residues long. DNA of the CDR3: TGTGCCAGCAGCCCAGGACTAGCGGGAGAAGGACCCTACGAGCAGTACTTC. This encodes CASSPGLAGEGPYEQYF.

The CDR3 DNA is TGTGCCAGCAGCCCCCGTCCATGGTCGACTTCGTCCACAGATACGCAGTATTTT. Translation gives CASSPRPWSTSSTDTQYF. V and J are TRBV7-9 and TRBJ2-3, with unresolved D. The CDR3 covers 18 residues. CDR1 is SEHNR, CDR2 FQNEAQ, per germline (reference sequence). Trimming removed 5 bases at V and 2 bases at J, with 23 bases between. The full variable domain, its missing parts supplied by reference TRBV7-9 and TRBJ2-3, is DTGVSQNPRHKITKRGQNVTFRCDPISEHNRLYWYRQTLGQGPEFLTYFQNEAQLEKSRLLSDRFSAERPKGSFSTLEIQRTEQGDSAMYLCASSPRPWSTSSTDTQYFGPGTRLTVL.

This sequence joins TRBV2 and TRBJ1-2; 7 bases agree with TRBD1. Per germline, CDR1 SNHLY and CDR2 FYNNEI. This CDR3 has 12 residues. J was trimmed by 4 bases and V by 8 bases; bases with no gene match: 4. The CDR3 DNA is TGTGCCAGCTACAGGGGCGGCTATGGCTACACCTTC. Encoded protein: CASYRGGYGYTF.

Comments on this clone: The sample contains more than one DNA sequence encoding this CDR3. CDR3: CASSLGAGRTDTQYF. CDR3 nucleotides: TGTGCCAGCAGCTTAGGAGCGGGACGCACAGATACGCAGTATTTT. The chain couples TRBV7-3 to TRBJ2-3; 7 bases fit TRBD2. Germline lookup yields CDR1 SGHTA and CDR2 FQGTGA. V shed 2 bases, J shed 1 base, and the junction held 3 bases outside the gene matches. CDR3 length equals 15 residues.

The chain links TRBV7-2 to TRBJ1-2; TRBD1 aligns across 10 bases. The CDR3 length is 15 residues. V lost 2 bases, J lost 6 bases, and 6 bases stayed unmatched. Germline assignment: CDR1 SGHTA and CDR2 FQGNSA. The CDR3 region is CASSLTGTGVNGYTF. For the CDR3, the DNA is TGTGCCAGCAGCTTAACCGGGACAGGGGTAAATGGCTACACCTTC.

This clone was observed a single time. The chain has TRBV29-1 and TRBJ2-3, with 8 nucleotides matching TRBD2. CDR1 and CDR2 (germline): SQVTM, ANQGSEA. The V segment lost 4 bases and the J segment 2 bases; nucleotides outside the gene matches: 11. The length of the CDR3 is 16 residues. The CDR3 sequence is CSVAWGSGENTDTQYF. CDR3 in DNA: TGCAGCGTTGCATGGGGTAGCGGGGAAAACACAGATACGCAGTATTTT.

The chain links TRBV10-1 to TRBJ1-3; weak D call: TRBD1 (5 bases). The V gene's germline CDR1 is WNHNN and CDR2 SYGVQD (reference sequence). There are 16 residues in the CDR3. The V end was cut by 3 bases, the J end by 1 base, with 13 bases between. The CDR3 DNA reads TGCGCCAGCAGTGAACCTGGGGCTGGTTCTGGAAACACCATATATTTT. Its protein is CASSEPGAGSGNTIYF.

V and J are TRBV28 and TRBJ2-7; tentative D call: TRBD2 (6 bases). The germline CDR1 and CDR2 sequences are MDHEN and SYDVKM. Trimming pared 8 bases from V and 2 bases from J, leaving 22 bases between. This CDR3 comprises 16 residues. DNA of the CDR3: TGTGCCAGCGTATCCGTAGCGGAGATGAGACCCTACGAGCAGTACTTC. It encodes CASVSVAEMRPYEQYF.

The chain employs TRBV10-1 and TRBJ1-1; maybe TRBD1 (6 bases). Trimming removed 3 bases from V and 6 bases from J, with 14 bases in between. The CDR3 spans 14 residues. CDR1 is WNHNN, CDR2 SYGVQD, per germline (reference sequence). Written as DNA, the CDR3 is TGCGCCAGCAGTGAAACAGGGAGGGGGGCTGAAGCTTTCTTT. Its translation is CASSETGRGAEAFF.

The J gene is TRBJ2-5, the V gene TRBV9; 9 bases fit TRBD2. Germline CDR1 and CDR2: SGDLS and YYNGEE. This CDR3 is built from 14 residues. The V segment lost 3 bases and the J segment 3 bases; nucleotides outside the gene matches: 3. The DNA for the CDR3 is TGTGCCAGCAGCGCGAGACTAGCGGAAGAGACCCAGTACTTC. Translated: CASSARLAEETQYF. Filled out from reference TRBV9 and TRBJ2-5, the complete variable domain reads DSGVTQTPKHLITATGQRVTLRCSPRSGDLSVYWYQQSLDQGLQFLIQYYNGEERAKGNILERFSAQQFPDLHSELNLSSLELGDSALYFCASSARLAEETQYFGPGTRLLVL.

The chain joins TRBV6-5 to TRBJ1-3, with D tentatively TRBD1 (6 bases). The CDR3 runs to 13 residues. V lost 7 bases and J 4 bases, leaving 11 bases between the germline ends. Germline V gene data show CDR1 as MNHEY and CDR2 as SVGAGI. The CDR3 spells CASTDSFGNTIYF. DNA for the CDR3: TGTGCCAGCACGGACAGTTTCGGAAACACCATATATTTT.

J is TRBJ2-7 and V is TRBV29-1; 9 nucleotides line up with TRBD1. Trimming took 4 bases from V and 3 from J; bases not matched to a gene: 7. The CDR3 contains 14 residues. The V gene's germline CDR1 is SQVTM and CDR2 ANQGSEA. The CDR3 DNA reads as TGCAGCGTTGGAGCCGGGACAGGGTACTACGAGCAGTACTTC. Translating gives CSVGAGTGYYEQYF.

The chain recombines TRBV7-3 with TRBJ1-2; D uncertain. Looked up from germline, CDR1 is SGHTA and CDR2 is FQGTGA. The V gene lost 1 base and the J gene lost 13 bases, with 13 bases spanning the gap. CDR3 length equals 12 residues. CDR3 in DNA: TGTGCCAGCAGCTTAAAGGGCAGAGGGTTCACCTTC. Translated: CASSLKGRGFTF.

The chain joins TRBV30 to TRBJ1-2, with D uncertain. CDR1 and CDR2 (germline): GTSNPN, SVGIG (reference sequence). V gave up 8 bases and J gave up 6 bases, with 7 bases separating them. The CDR3 totals 9 residues. The CDR3 is CALTHGYTF. CDR3 DNA: TGTGCCCTTACTCATGGCTACACCTTC. Complete variable domain (other parts from reference TRBV30 and TRBJ1-2): SQTIHQWPATLVQPVGSPLSLECTVEGTSNPNLYWYRQAAGRGLQLLFYSVGIGQISSEVPQNLSASRPQDRQFILSSKKLLLSDSGFYLCALTHGYTFGSGTRLTVV.

This clone has only one observation. The CDR3 bases are TGCAGCGTGATTCAGGGACTCAATCAGCCCCAGCATTTT. Translation gives CSVIQGLNQPQHF. The V gene is TRBV29-1, the J gene TRBJ1-5; weak D call: TRBD1 (5 bases). The CDR3 consists of 13 residues. Trimming removed 6 bases at V and 3 bases at J, with 12 bases between. CDR1 and CDR2 from the germline V gene are SQVTM and ANQGSEA.

The chain joins TRBV4-1 to TRBJ2-2, with 9 bases identical to TRBD1. Germline CDR1 reads MGHRA; CDR2 reads YSYEKL. After removal of 5 bases from V and 1 base from J, the junction contained 5 bases not matched to a gene. This CDR3 region has 16 residues. The chain's CDR3 is CASSTTGGKNTGELFF. DNA for the CDR3: TGCGCCAGCAGCACAACAGGGGGCAAGAACACCGGGGAGCTGTTTTTT.

The CDR3 DNA sequence: TGCAGTGCTAGGACAGGGGGCTACACCTTC. This translates into CSARTGGYTF. J is TRBJ1-2 and V is TRBV20-1; TRBD1 matches at 7 bases. Per germline, CDR1 DFQATT and CDR2 SNEGSKA (reference sequence). The CDR3 runs 10 residues. The V gene end was trimmed by 3 bases and the J gene end by 8 bases; junction bases not matched to a gene: 0.